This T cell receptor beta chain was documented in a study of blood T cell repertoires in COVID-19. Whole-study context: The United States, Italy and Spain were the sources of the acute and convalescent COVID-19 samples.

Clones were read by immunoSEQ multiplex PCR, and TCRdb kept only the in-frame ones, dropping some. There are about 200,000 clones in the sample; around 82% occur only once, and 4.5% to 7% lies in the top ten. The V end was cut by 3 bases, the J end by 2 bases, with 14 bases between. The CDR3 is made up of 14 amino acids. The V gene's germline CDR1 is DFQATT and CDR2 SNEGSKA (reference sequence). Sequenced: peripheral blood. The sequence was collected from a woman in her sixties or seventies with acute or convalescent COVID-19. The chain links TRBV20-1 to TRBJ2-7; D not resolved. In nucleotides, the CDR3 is TGCAGTGCTAGTCAAGCCGGAGAGGCCTACGAGCAGTACTTC. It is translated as CSASQAGEAYEQYF.